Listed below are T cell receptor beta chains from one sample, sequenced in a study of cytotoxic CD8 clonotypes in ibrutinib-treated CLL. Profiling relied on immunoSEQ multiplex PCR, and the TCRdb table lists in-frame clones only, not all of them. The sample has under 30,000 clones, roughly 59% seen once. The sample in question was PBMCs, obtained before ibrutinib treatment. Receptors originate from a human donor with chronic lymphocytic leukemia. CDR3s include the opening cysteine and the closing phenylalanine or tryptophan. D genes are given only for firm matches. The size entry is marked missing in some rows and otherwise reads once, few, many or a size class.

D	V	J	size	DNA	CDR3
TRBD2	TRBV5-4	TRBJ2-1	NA	TGTGCCAGCAGCTCGGGGACTAGCGGGACCAGCTCCTACAATGAGCAGTTCTTC	CASSSGTSGTSSYNEQFF
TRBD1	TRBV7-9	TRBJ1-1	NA	TGTGCCAGCAGCTCCAGGGGGGGAGACACTGAAGCTTTCTTT	CASSSRGGDTEAFF
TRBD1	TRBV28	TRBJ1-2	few	TGTGCCAGCAGTTGGGGACAGGGGCATGCTTCTTTC	CASSWGQGHASF
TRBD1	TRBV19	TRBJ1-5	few	TGTGCCAGTAGTACCCACGAGGGACAGCACCAGCCCCAGCATTTT	CASSTHEGQHQPQHF
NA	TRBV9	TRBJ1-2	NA	TGTGCCAGCAGCGTCGGCCCAAGAAAGGTGTCGGGGGATGGCTACACCTTC	CASSVGPRKVSGDGYTF
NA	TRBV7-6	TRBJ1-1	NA	TGTGCCAGCAGCGGGGAGCTGAACACTGAAGCTTTCTTT	CASSGELNTEAFF
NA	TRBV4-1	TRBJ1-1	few	TGCGCCAGCAGCCAAGATCCCGGGCAGGGGTCCTGGGCTTTCTTT	CASSQDPGQGSWAFF
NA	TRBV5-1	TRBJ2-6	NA	TGCGCCAGCAGCTTGGAGACAGACTCTGGGGCCAACGTCCTGACTTTC	CASSLETDSGANVLTF
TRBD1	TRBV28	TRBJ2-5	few	TGTGCCAGCACCTCGACAGGGTACGAGACCCAGTACTTC	CASTSTGYETQYF
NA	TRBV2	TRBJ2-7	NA	TGTGCCAGCAGTGAGGGTAGGGCTGTAGACGAGCAGTACTTC	CASSEGRAVDEQYF
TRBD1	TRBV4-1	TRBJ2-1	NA	TGCGCCAGCAGCCAAGCTCCTGCAGGGGGAAAGAATGAGCAGTTCTTC	CASSQAPAGGKNEQFF
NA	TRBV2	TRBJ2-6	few	TGTGCCAGCAAACCCCCATCTGGGGCCAACGTCCTGACTTTC	CASKPPSGANVLTF
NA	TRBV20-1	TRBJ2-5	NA	TGCAGTGCTCTTAACCAAGAGACCCAGTACTTC	CSALNQETQYF
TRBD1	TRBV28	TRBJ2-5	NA	TGTGCCAGCATGGTCAGGGGGCTAGAGACCCAGTACTTC	CASMVRGLETQYF
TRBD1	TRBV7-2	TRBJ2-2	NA	TGTGCCAGCAGCTTAGTAGGACAGGGGCACGGGGAGCTGTTTTTT	CASSLVGQGHGELFF
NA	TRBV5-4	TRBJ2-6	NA	TGTGCCAGCAGCATCGTCTTCTCTGGGGCCAACGTCCTGACTTTC	CASSIVFSGANVLTF
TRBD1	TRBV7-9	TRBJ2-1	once	TGTGCCAGCAGCTTTACAGGGGTGGACAATGAGCAGTTCTTC	CASSFTGVDNEQFF
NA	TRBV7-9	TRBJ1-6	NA	TGTGCCAGCAGCTTATGGGTGGGACCGAATAATTCACCCCTCCACTTT	CASSLWVGPNNSPLHF
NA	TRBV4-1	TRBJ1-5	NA	TGCGCCAGCAGCCAAGGCAGGGTAAATCAGCCCCAGCATTTT	CASSQGRVNQPQHF
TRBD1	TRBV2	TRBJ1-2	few	TGTGCCAGCAGGCAGGGGGAGGGAGGCTATGGCTACACCTTC	CASRQGEGGYGYTF
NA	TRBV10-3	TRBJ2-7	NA	TGTGCCATCAGGCCCGGGACGGCAACCTACGAGCAGTACTTC	CAIRPGTATYEQYF
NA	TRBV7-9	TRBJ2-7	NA	TGTGCCAGCAGCTCCCGGGACTACGAGCAGTACTTC	CASSSRDYEQYF
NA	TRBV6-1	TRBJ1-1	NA	TGTGCCAGCAGCGCTCAGAACCTGAACACTGAAGCTTTCTTT	CASSAQNLNTEAFF
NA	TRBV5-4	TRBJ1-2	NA	TGTGCCATCCCAGACAGGAACTATGGCTACACCTTC	CAIPDRNYGYTF
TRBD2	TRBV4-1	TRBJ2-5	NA	TGCGCCAGCAGACTGGGACTAGCGGGGGGAAAAGAGACCCAGTACTTC	CASRLGLAGGKETQYF
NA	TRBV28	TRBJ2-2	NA	TGTGCCAGCAGTTCGGGAGTGTCCGACACCGGGGAGCTGTTTTTT	CASSSGVSDTGELFF
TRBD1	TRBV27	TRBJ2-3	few	TGTGCCAGCAGTTCACCACTATACCAAACAGGGTTGGGCCCCCACAGGGGTACGCAGTATTTT	CASSSPLYQTGLGPHRGTQYF
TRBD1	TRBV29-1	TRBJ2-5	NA	TGCAGCGTGCAGACCGGGACAGCCTTTTTCGGGACCCAGTACTTC	CSVQTGTAFFGTQYF
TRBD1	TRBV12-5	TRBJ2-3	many	TGTGCTAGTGGTTTGGTACAGGGGACAGATACGCAGTATTTT	CASGLVQGTDTQYF
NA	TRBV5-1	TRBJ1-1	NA	TGCGCCAGCAGCTTTTTCGCCCCCAGGGGCACTGAAGCTTTCTTT	CASSFFAPRGTEAFF
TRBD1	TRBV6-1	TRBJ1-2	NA	TGTGCCAGCAGTCATACCGGGACAGGCCGTAGTGGCTACACCTTC	CASSHTGTGRSGYTF
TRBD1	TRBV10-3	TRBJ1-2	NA	TGTGCCATCAGTGAGTCTGGACAGGCCGACGATGGCTACACCTTC	CAISESGQADDGYTF
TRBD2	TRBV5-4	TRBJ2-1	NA	TGTGCCAGCAGCCCCGTCGGAGCGGGGGGTACCTACAATGAGCAGTTCTTC	CASSPVGAGGTYNEQFF
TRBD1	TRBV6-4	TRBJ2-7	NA	TGTGCCAGCAGCCCAGGGGGCGAGCAGTACTTC	CASSPGGEQYF
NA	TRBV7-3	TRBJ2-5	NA	TGTGCCAGCAGCCTAGGGGGGCTTGAGACCCAGTACTTC	CASSLGGLETQYF
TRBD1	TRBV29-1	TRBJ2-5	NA	TGCAGCGCAGAAGGGACAGGGGGCTGGAAGACCCAGTACTTC	CSAEGTGGWKTQYF
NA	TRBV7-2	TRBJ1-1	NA	TGTGCCAGCAGCTTAGCCCAGACAGAGCTGAACACTGAAGCTTTCTTT	CASSLAQTELNTEAFF
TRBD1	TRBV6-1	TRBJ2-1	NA	TGTGCCAGCAGTGGGTGGGGGGACAGGGGGAACAATGAGCAGTTCTTC	CASSGWGDRGNNEQFF
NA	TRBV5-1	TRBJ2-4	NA	TGCGCCAGCAGCGGAATAACAGGGTTGCGAAACATTCAGTACTTC	CASSGITGLRNIQYF
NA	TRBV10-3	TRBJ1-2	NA	TGTGCCATCAGTGAGTATAGCCAAGAGAACGGACGCTACACCTTC	CAISEYSQENGRYTF
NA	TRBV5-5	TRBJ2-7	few	TGTGCCAGCAGAAAAACCTACGAGCAGTACTTC	CASRKTYEQYF
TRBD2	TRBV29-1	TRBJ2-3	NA	TGCAGCGTTGACCCTAGCGGAGATACGCAGTATTTT	CSVDPSGDTQYF
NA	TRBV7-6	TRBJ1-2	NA	TGTGCCAGCAGCCCGGACAATTCAGGCTATGGCTACACCTTC	CASSPDNSGYGYTF
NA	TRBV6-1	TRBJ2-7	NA	TGTGCCAGCAGTATTGGACAGTTCTACGAGCAGTACTTC	CASSIGQFYEQYF
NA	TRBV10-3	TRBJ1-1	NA	TGTGCCATCAGGGAAGGGACAGAAGCTTTCTTT	CAIREGTEAFF
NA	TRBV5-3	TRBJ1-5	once	TGTGCCAGAAGCTTATTGGGTCAGCCCCAGCATTTT	CARSLLGQPQHF
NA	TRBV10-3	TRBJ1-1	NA	TGTGCCATCAGTGGCTCCAGGACGGACTCCGTGAACACTGAAGCTTTCTTT	CAISGSRTDSVNTEAFF
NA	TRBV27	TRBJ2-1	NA	TGTGCCAGCGCTCGGCGCAATGAGCAGTTCTTC	CASARRNEQFF
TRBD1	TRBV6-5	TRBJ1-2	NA	TGTGCCAGCAGTTACTCGGGACAGGGAGTTTATGGCTACACCTTC	CASSYSGQGVYGYTF
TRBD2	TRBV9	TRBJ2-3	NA	TGTGCCAGCAGCGTAGGGACTAGCGGTGATACGCAGTATTTT	CASSVGTSGDTQYF
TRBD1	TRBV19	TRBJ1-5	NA	TGTGCCAGTAGGGTATTACAGGGGGCAAGCAATCAGCCCCAGCATTTT	CASRVLQGASNQPQHF
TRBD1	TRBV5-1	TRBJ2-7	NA	TGCGCCAGCAGCTTGGCCGGGACAGGGGGGTTCTACGAGCAGTACTTC	CASSLAGTGGFYEQYF
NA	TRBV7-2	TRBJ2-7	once	TGTGCCAGCAGCTCGAGTGCTGGCTCCTACGAGCAGTACTTC	CASSSSAGSYEQYF
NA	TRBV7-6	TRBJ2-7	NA	TGTGCCAGCAGCTTACAACACAGGGACCCCTACGAGCAGTACTTC	CASSLQHRDPYEQYF
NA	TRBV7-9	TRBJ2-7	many	TGTGCCAGCAGCTCAAGAAACACCTACGAGCAGTACTTC	CASSSRNTYEQYF
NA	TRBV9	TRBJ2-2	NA	TGTGCCAGCAGCGTAGTTAAAGCTCCCAGGGCCGGGGAGCTGTTTTTT	CASSVVKAPRAGELFF